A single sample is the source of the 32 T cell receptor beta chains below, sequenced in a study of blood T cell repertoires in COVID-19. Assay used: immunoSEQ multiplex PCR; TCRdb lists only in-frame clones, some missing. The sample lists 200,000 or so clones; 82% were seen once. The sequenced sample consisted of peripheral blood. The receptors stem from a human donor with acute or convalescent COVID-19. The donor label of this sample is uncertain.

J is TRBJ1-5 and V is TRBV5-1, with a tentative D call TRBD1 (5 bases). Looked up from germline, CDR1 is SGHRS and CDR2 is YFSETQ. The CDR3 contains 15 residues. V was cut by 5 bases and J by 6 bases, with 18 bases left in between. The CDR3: CASREGQGGGQPQHF. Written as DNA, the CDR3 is TGCGCCAGCAGGGAGGGGCAGGGAGGAGGTCAGCCCCAGCATTTT. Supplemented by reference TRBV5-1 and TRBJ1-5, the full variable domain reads KAGVTQTPRYLIKTRGQQVTLSCSPISGHRSVSWYQQTPGQGLQFLFEYFSETQRNKGNFPGRFSGRQFSNSRSEMNVSTLELGDSALYLCASREGQGGGQPQHFGDGTRLSIL.

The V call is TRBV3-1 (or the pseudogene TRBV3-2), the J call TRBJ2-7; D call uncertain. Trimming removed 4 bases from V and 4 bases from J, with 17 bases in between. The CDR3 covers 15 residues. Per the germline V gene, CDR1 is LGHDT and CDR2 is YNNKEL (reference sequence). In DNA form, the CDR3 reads TGTGCCAGCAGCCCTACGCCCCTAGGAGTGTACGAGCAGTACTTC. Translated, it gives CASSPTPLGVYEQYF.

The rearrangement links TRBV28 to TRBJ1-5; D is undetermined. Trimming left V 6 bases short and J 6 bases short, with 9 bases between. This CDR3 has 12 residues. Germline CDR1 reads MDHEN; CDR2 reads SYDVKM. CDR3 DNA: TGTGCCAGCAGCCCGATCAGTCAGCCCCAGCATTTT. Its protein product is CASSPISQPQHF.

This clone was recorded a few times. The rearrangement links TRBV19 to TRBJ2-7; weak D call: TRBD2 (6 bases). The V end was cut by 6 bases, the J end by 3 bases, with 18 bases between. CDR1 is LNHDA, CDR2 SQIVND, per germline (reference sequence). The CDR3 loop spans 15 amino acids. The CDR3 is CASSRPGVTIYEQYF. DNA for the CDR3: TGTGCCAGTAGCCGCCCGGGGGTTACAATCTACGAGCAGTACTTC.

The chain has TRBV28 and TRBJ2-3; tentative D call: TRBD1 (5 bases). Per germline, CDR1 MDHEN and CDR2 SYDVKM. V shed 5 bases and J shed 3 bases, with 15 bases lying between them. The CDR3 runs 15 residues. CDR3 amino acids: CASSRAGSLTDTQYF. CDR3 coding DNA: TGTGCCAGCAGTCGTGCAGGGTCCCTGACAGATACGCAGTATTTT.

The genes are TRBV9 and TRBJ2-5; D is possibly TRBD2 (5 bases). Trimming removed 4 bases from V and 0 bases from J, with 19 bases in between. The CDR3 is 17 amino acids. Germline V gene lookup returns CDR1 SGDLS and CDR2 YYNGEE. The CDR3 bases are TGTGCCAGCAGCCCTCCGAGAGGAGCGGACCACCAAGAGACCCAGTACTTC. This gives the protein CASSPPRGADHQETQYF.

The CDR3 protein is CASSSRGQSGNTIYF. Here the CDR3 DNA reads TGTGCCAGCAGCTCCAGGGGACAATCTGGAAACACCATATATTTT. The chain couples TRBV7-2 to TRBJ1-3, with a possible D match to TRBD1 (6 bases). CDR1 and CDR2 (germline): SGHTA, FQGNSA. The ends were cut back, 4 bases at V and 1 base at J, with 11 bases in the middle. The CDR3 totals 15 residues.

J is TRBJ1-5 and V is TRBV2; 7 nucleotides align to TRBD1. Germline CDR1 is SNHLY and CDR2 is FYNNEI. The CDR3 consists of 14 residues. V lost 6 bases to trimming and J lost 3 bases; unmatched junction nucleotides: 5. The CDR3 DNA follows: TGTGCCAGCAGCCCGACAGGGAACAATCAGCCCCAGCATTTT. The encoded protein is CASSPTGNNQPQHF.

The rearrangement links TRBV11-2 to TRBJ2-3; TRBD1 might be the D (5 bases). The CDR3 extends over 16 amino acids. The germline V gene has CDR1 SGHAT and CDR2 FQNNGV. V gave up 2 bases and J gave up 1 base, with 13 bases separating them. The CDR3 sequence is CASSLSGARGTDTQYF. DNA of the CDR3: TGTGCCAGCAGCTTATCTGGGGCCCGTGGCACAGATACGCAGTATTTT.

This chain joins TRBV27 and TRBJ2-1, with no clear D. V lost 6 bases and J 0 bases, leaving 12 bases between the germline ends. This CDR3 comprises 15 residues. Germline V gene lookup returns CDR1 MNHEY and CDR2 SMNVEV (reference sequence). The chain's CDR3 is CASRTSPSSYNEQFF. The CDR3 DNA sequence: TGTGCCAGCAGGACTTCGCCGAGCTCCTACAATGAGCAGTTCTTC.

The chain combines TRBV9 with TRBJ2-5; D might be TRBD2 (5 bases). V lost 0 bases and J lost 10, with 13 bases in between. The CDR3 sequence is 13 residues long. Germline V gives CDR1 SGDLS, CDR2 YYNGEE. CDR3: CASSVEDPGNQYF. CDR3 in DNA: TGTGCCAGCAGCGTAGAGGACCCGGGGAACCAGTACTTC.

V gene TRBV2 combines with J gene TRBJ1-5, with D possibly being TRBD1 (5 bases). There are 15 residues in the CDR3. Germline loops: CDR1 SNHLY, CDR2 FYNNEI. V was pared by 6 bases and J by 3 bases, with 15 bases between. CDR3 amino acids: CASRDVGGINQPQHF. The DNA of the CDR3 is TGTGCCAGCAGGGACGTGGGGGGGATCAATCAGCCCCAGCATTTT. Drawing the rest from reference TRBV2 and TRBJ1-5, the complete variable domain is EPEVTQTPSHQVTQMGQEVILRCVPISNHLYFYWYRQILGQKVEFLVSFYNNEISEKSEIFDDQFSVERPDGSNFTLKIRSTKLEDSAMYFCASRDVGGINQPQHFGDGTRLSIL.

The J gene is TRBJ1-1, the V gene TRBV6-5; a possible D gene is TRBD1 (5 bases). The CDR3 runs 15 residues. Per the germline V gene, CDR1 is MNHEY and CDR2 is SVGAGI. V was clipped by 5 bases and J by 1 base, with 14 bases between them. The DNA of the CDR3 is TGTGCCAGCAGTAAGCCGGGACTCACGAACACTGAAGCTTTCTTT. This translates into CASSKPGLTNTEAFF.

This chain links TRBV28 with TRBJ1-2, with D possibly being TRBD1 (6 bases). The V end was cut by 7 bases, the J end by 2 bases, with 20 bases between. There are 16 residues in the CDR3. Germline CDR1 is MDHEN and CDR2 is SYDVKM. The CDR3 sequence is CASTRGGGGLNYGYTF. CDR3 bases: TGTGCCAGCACCCGGGGGGGCGGAGGTCTCAACTATGGCTACACCTTC.

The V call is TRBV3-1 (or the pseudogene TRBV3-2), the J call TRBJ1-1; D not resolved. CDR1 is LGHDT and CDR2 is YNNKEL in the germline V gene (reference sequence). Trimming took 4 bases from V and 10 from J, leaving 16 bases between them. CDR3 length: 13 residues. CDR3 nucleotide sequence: TGTGCCAGCAGCCCCTCCCCACTGGCGGGAGCTTTCTTT. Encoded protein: CASSPSPLAGAFF.

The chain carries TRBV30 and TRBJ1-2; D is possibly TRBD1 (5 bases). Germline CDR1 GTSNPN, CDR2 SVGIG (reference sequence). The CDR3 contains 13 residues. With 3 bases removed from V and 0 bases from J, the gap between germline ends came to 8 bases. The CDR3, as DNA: TGTGCCTGGAGGGGACTTGCTAACTATGGCTACACCTTC. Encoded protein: CAWRGLANYGYTF.

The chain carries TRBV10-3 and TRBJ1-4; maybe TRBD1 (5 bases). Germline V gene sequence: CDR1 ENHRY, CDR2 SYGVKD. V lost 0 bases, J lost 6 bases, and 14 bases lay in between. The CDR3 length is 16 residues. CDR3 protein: CAISESSQGGDEKLFF. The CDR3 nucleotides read TGTGCCATCAGTGAGTCGAGTCAGGGAGGGGATGAAAAACTGTTTTTT.

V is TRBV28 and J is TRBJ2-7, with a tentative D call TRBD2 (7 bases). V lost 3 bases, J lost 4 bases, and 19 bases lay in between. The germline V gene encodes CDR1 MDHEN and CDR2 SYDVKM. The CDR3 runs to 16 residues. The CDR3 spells CASSLPKGGVAYEQYF. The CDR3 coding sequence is TGTGCCAGCAGTTTGCCCAAAGGGGGGGTGGCTTACGAGCAGTACTTC.

CDR3: CASSTSLVHEQFF. In DNA form, the CDR3 reads TGCGCCAGCAGCACCTCACTAGTCCATGAGCAGTTCTTC. The V gene is TRBV5-1, the J gene TRBJ2-1; maybe TRBD2 (5 bases). This CDR3 has 13 amino acids. CDR1 is SGHRS, CDR2 YFSETQ, per germline. Trimming took off 4 bases at V and 8 bases at J, with 13 bases between the two ends.

CDR3 region: CASRPGQANTGELFF. Written as DNA, the CDR3 is TGTGCCAGCAGGCCGGGACAGGCCAACACCGGGGAGCTGTTTTTT. This chain connects TRBV6-5 to TRBJ2-2; TRBD1 agrees at 8 bases. The CDR3 is made up of 15 amino acids. Germline-derived CDR1 and CDR2 are MNHEY and SVGAGI. V lost 6 bases, J lost 2 bases, and 5 bases stayed unmatched.

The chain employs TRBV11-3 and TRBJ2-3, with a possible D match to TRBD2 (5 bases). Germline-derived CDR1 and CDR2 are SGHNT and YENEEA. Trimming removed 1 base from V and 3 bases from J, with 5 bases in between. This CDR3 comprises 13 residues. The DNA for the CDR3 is TGTGCCAGCAGCTTAGCGGGAACAGATACGCAGTATTTT. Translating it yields CASSLAGTDTQYF.

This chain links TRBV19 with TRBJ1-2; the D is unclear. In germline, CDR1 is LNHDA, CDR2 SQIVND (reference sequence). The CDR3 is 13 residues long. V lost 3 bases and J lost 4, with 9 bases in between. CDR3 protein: CASSIGSAYGYTF. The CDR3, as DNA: TGTGCCAGTAGTATCGGTAGTGCCTATGGCTACACCTTC.

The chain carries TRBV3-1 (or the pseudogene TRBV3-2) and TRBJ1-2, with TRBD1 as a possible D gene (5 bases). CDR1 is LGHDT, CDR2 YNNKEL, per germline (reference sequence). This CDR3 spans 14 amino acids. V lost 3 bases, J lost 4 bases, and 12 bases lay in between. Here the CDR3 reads CASSHQGWGYGYTF. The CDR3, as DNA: TGTGCCAGCAGCCATCAGGGATGGGGCTATGGCTACACCTTC.

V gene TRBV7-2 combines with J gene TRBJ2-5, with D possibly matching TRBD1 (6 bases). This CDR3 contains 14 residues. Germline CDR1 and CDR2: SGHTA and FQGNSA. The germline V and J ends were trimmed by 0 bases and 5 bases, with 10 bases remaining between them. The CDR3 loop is CASSLAQGRETQYF. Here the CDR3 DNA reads TGTGCCAGCAGCTTAGCGCAGGGGCGGGAGACCCAGTACTTC.

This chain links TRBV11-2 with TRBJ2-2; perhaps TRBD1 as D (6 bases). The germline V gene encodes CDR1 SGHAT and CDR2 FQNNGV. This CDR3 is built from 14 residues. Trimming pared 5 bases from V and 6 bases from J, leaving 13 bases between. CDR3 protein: CASSMRGKSGELFF. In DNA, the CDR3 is TGTGCCAGCAGCATGAGGGGGAAGTCCGGGGAGCTGTTTTTT.

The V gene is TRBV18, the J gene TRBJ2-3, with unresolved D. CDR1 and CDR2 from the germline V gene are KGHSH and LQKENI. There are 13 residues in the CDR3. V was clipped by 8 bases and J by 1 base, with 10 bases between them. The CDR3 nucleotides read TGTGCCAGCCCGAAGCTAGGCACAGATACGCAGTATTTT. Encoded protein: CASPKLGTDTQYF. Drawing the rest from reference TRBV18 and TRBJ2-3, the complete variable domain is NAGVMQNPRHLVRRRGQEARLRCSPMKGHSHVYWYRQLPEEGLKFMVYLQKENIIDESGMPKERFSAEFPKEGPSILRIQQVVRGDSAAYFCASPKLGTDTQYFGPGTRLTVL.

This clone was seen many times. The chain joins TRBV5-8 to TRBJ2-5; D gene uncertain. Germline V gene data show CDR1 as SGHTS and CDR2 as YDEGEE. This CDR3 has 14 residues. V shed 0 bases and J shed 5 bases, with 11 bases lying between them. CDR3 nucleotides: TGTGCCAGCAGCTTGGCCGGATCGCGGGAGACCCAGTACTTC. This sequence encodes CASSLAGSRETQYF.

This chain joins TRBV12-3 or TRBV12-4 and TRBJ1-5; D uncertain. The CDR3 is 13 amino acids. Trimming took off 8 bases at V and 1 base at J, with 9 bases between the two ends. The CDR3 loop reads CASWRESNQPQHF. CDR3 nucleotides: TGTGCCAGCTGGAGGGAAAGCAATCAGCCCCAGCATTTT.

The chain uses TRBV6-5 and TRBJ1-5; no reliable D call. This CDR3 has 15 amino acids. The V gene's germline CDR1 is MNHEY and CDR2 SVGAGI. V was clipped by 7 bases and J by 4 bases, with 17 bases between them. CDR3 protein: CASTPGGQINQPQHF. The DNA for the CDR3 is TGTGCCAGCACCCCCGGCGGGCAAATAAATCAGCCCCAGCATTTT.

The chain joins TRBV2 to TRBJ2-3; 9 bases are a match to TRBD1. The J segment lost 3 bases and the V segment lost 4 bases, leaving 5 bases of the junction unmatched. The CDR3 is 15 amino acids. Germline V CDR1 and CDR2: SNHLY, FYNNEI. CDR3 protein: CASSGGTGRTDTQYF. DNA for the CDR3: TGTGCCAGCAGTGGAGGGACAGGGCGGACAGATACGCAGTATTTT.

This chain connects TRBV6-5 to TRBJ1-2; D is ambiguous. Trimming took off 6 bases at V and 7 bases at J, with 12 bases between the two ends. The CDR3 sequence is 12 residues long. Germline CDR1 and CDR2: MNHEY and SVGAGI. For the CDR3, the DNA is TGTGCCAGCAGCCCCCGCGGGTCTGGCTACACCTTC. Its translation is CASSPRGSGYTF.

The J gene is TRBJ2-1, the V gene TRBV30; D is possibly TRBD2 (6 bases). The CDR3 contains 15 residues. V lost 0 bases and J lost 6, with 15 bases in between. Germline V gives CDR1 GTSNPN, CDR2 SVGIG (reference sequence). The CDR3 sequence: CAWSVGGGPPNEQFF. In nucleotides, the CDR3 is TGTGCCTGGAGTGTGGGGGGAGGACCGCCCAATGAGCAGTTCTTC.